Following are 19 T cell receptor beta chains from one sample sequenced in a study of cytomegalovirus exposure and HLA in healthy donors. Primers: 60 Vbeta forward and 13 Jbeta reverse. Some clones are missing from TCRdb's copy, which holds only in-frame ones; the method was immunoSEQ multiplex PCR. There are approximately 100,000 clones in the sample; around a tenth occur only once, and about 5% lies in the top ten. The specimen sequenced was PBMCs. The receptors were gathered from a man aged 45-60 years in good health and CMV-seropositive.

The chain carries TRBV2 and TRBJ2-1, with 10 bases matching TRBD1. CDR3 length: 14 amino acids. Germline V gives CDR1 SNHLY, CDR2 FYNNEI. V was pared by 6 bases and J by 8 bases, with 7 bases of the junction left unmatched. CDR3 protein: CASRTGGRQDEQFF. The CDR3 coding sequence is TGTGCCAGCAGGACAGGGGGCCGCCAGGATGAGCAGTTCTTC.

The chain has TRBV27 and TRBJ2-1, with D perhaps matching TRBD2 (7 bases). The germline CDR1 and CDR2 sequences are MNHEY and SMNVEV (reference sequence). There are 16 residues in the CDR3. Trimming cost V 3 bases and J 4 bases, with 16 bases left between them. CDR3 residues: CASSFYAGAQYNEQFF. The CDR3, as DNA: TGTGCCAGCAGTTTTTACGCGGGGGCGCAGTACAATGAGCAGTTCTTC.

This clone has more than one count but fewer than ten. This sequence joins TRBV29-1 and TRBJ2-7; 7 bases are a match to TRBD1. V lost 7 bases and J lost 4; bases outside the gene matches: 10. The V gene's germline CDR1 is SQVTM and CDR2 ANQGSEA. The CDR3 has 13 amino acids. CDR3 amino acids: CSAASKGAYEQYF. In nucleotides, the CDR3 is TGCAGCGCGGCCTCGAAGGGGGCGTACGAGCAGTACTTC.

The chain combines TRBV30 with TRBJ1-1, with D possibly TRBD1 on 5 matching bases. V lost 5 bases and J 2 bases, leaving 15 bases between the germline ends. Germline values: CDR1 GTSNPN, CDR2 SVGIG (reference sequence). This CDR3 comprises 14 residues. The DNA for the CDR3 is TGTGCCTGGGGGGCTTTAGGCGGAAACACTGAAGCTTTCTTT. Translated: CAWGALGGNTEAFF.

This chain links TRBV5-4 with TRBJ1-6; D remains unclear. V was cut by 4 bases and J by 9 bases, with 11 bases left in between. CDR1 and CDR2 from the germline V gene are SGHNT and YYREEE (reference sequence). The CDR3 length is 13 residues. CDR3 sequence (DNA): TGTGCCAGCAGCGGGCCCTATGGTTCACCCCTCCACTTT. It specifies CASSGPYGSPLHF.

This clone was counted a few times. The chain carries TRBV2 and TRBJ1-4; D might be TRBD1 (6 bases). Trimming took off 4 bases at V and 8 bases at J, with 11 bases between the two ends. Germline V gene sequence: CDR1 SNHLY, CDR2 FYNNEI. CDR3 length: 13 amino acids. The DNA for the CDR3 is TGTGCCAGCAGTGGGGGGGGCTGGGAAAAACTGTTTTTT. It translates to CASSGGGWEKLFF.

This clone appeared a few times. This chain uses TRBV5-6 with TRBJ1-4, with 9 bases aligning to TRBD1. The V gene's germline CDR1 is SGHDT and CDR2 YYEEEE. The V gene end was trimmed by 3 bases and the J gene end by 2 bases; junction bases not matched to a gene: 2. The CDR3 totals 15 residues. The CDR3 loop reads CASSSGQGTNEKLFF. The CDR3 region has the DNA TGTGCCAGCAGCTCCGGACAGGGGACTAATGAAAAACTGTTTTTT.

This clone was observed a handful of times. The chain joins TRBV19 to TRBJ2-5, with 8 positions matching TRBD1. The germline V gene has CDR1 LNHDA and CDR2 SQIVND (reference sequence). The junction had 11 bases not matched to a gene; V was cut back by 6 bases and J by 5 bases. This CDR3 has 15 residues. The CDR3 protein is CASSKGTGPRETQYF. The DNA for the CDR3 is TGTGCCAGTAGCAAAGGGACAGGACCAAGGGAGACCCAGTACTTC.

This clone was found a few times. The chain links TRBV6-1 to TRBJ2-2; 8 nucleotides align to TRBD1. From germline, CDR1 is MNHNS and CDR2 SASEGT. V shed 6 bases, J shed 7 bases, and the junction held 7 bases outside the gene matches. CDR3 length equals 14 residues. CDR3 coding DNA: TGTGCCAGCAGAACAGGGGGACGCGACGGGGAGCTGTTTTTT. It yields the protein CASRTGGRDGELFF.

The chain recombines TRBV6-6 with TRBJ2-3, with TRBD2 as a possible D gene (6 bases). The V end lost 2 bases, the J end lost 1 base, and 10 bases lay between the germline ends. CDR1 is MNHNY and CDR2 is SVGAGI in the germline V gene (reference sequence). The CDR3 totals 15 residues. CDR3 sequence (DNA): TGTGCCAGCAGTTACGGGAGGCGGGGCACAGATACGCAGTATTTT. Translating it yields CASSYGRRGTDTQYF.

Only a few counts were recorded for this clone. The chain joins TRBV19 to TRBJ1-6, with 8 bases that match TRBD1. The CDR3 runs to 16 residues. V shed 3 bases, J shed 9 bases, and the junction held 10 bases outside the gene matches. Looked up from germline, CDR1 is LNHDA and CDR2 is SQIVND (reference sequence). The CDR3 nucleotides are TGTGCCAGTAGTATCTCACGGACAGGGCCAGGTTCACCCCTCCACTTT. As protein: CASSISRTGPGSPLHF.

The chain uses TRBV28 and TRBJ1-5, with D perhaps matching TRBD1 (6 bases). The V end lost 5 bases, the J end lost 6 bases, and 17 bases lay between the germline ends. The CDR3 runs 15 residues. Germline lookup yields CDR1 MDHEN and CDR2 SYDVKM. The CDR3 DNA reads as TGTGCCAGCAGTATGACAGGAAGAACGTCTCAGCCCCAGCATTTT. It translates to CASSMTGRTSQPQHF.

This clone was seen a few times. The chain has TRBV28 and TRBJ1-5, with D unclear. V was cut by 10 bases and J by 3 bases, with 13 bases left in between. CDR1 and CDR2 from the germline V gene are MDHEN and SYDVKM. CDR3 length: 13 amino acids. The CDR3, as DNA: TGTGCCACCTGGGCGTTTTTCAATCAGCCCCAGCATTTT. It is translated as CATWAFFNQPQHF.

This clone was detected only a few times. V usage is TRBV5-1 and J usage is TRBJ1-2; D is possibly TRBD1 (6 bases). The CDR3 has 14 amino acids. Per germline, CDR1 SGHRS and CDR2 YFSETQ. V lost 4 bases to trimming and J lost 4 bases, with 14 bases between them. The chain's CDR3 is CASSRGGQGYGYTF. CDR3 coding DNA: TGCGCCAGCAGCCGGGGGGGCCAGGGCTATGGCTACACCTTC.

This clone has just a few counts. The sample carries other DNA sequences with the same CDR3. This rearrangement joins TRBV6-5 to TRBJ2-7; 8 nucleotides match TRBD1. The germline CDR1 and CDR2 sequences are MNHEY and SVGAGI. This CDR3 is 13 amino acids long. Trimming at V came to 4 bases and at J to 4 bases, leaving 3 bases not matched to a gene. CDR3 region: CASSSDRGYEQYF. The CDR3 DNA reads as TGTGCCAGCAGTTCCGACAGGGGTTACGAGCAGTACTTC.

The gene calls are TRBV5-1 and TRBJ2-7, with a weak D call TRBD2 (5 bases). The CDR3 sequence is 13 residues long. The ends were cut back, 0 bases at V and 4 bases at J, with 8 bases in the middle. From germline, CDR1 is SGHRS and CDR2 YFSETQ. DNA of the CDR3: TGCGCCAGCAGCTTGGCGTCGGGATACGAGCAGTACTTC. This codes for CASSLASGYEQYF.

With respect to this clone: A junction boundary mismatches the germline segment, possibly from a read error. CDR3 loop: CARSGSKANTEAFF. DNA for the CDR3: TGTGCCCGGAGTGGGTCTAAAGCGAACACTGAAGCTTTCTTT. The chain recombines TRBV30 with TRBJ1-1, with D uncertain. CDR1 and CDR2 from the germline V gene are GTSNPN and SVGIG (reference sequence). The CDR3 has 14 residues.

DNA of the CDR3: TGTGCCAGCAGTTTAAACACCAAGAACACTGAAGCTTTCTTT. It codes for CASSLNTKNTEAFF. This chain joins TRBV27 and TRBJ1-1; no definite D call. V was trimmed by 2 bases and J by 1 base, leaving 8 bases between them. Germline values: CDR1 MNHEY, CDR2 SMNVEV (reference sequence). The CDR3 covers 14 residues.

The chain carries TRBV6-1 and TRBJ1-1, with 8 bases fitting TRBD1. Germline CDR1 MNHNS, CDR2 SASEGT. Trimming took 3 bases from V and 3 from J; bases not matched to a gene: 3. The CDR3 runs to 14 residues. As DNA, the CDR3 is TGTGCCAGCAGTGACAGGGGGCTCGACACTGAAGCTTTCTTT. Its protein is CASSDRGLDTEAFF.